This T cell receptor (beta chain) was captured in a study of Ad26.COV2.S vaccination and SARS-CoV-2 variants. Described treatment: 15 to 20 received Ad26.COV2.S at low or high dose, single or two shots; roughly 5 received placebo; per-sample allocation not given. Each sample was drawn 63 days after the first injection (of vaccine or placebo). Using immunoSEQ multiplex PCR, the repertoire was profiled, and TCRdb retains in-frame clones only, with some absent. Of about 350,000 clones in the sample, roughly 85% were seen once. A remark on this clone: The antigen is not known.

General observations from the study: Placebo recipients and vaccine recipients were similar in non-spike TCR breadth.

The CDR3 is made up of 13 amino acids. CDR1 and CDR2 from the germline V gene are SGHVS and FQNEAQ. Trimming took off 1 base at V and 1 base at J, with 4 bases between the two ends. The TCR originated in a person between 18 and 65 years old who received the Ad26.COV2.S COVID-19 vaccine or a placebo. The sample in question was peripheral blood, obtained in a trial of Ad26.COV2.S vaccine versus placebo. The V and J genes are TRBV7-8 and TRBJ1-1; no clear D gene. In nucleotides, the CDR3 is TGTGCCAGCAGCTTAGACACGAACACTGAAGCTTTCTTT. Translated: CASSLDTNTEAFF.